One TCR beta chain is described in this entry. As yet, its antigen is unknown. It was the roughly 110-subject validation cohort, separate from the roughly 700-subject first cohort, to which the donors belonged. The sample is drawn from a study of cytomegalovirus exposure and HLA in healthy donors. General observations from the study: Listed as cytomegalovirus-associated were 150 or so TCR beta chains. In the approximately 120 validation repertoires, a later analysis found that first-cohort TCR clusters tended to co-occur.

The table came from immunoSEQ multiplex PCR; TCRdb's copy has only in-frame clones and leaves some out. The sample lists around 180,000 clones, about 82% occurring once. The germline V and J ends were trimmed by 0 bases and 7 bases, with 16 bases remaining between them. Germline loops: CDR1 WNHNN, CDR2 SYGVQD (reference sequence). This CDR3 spans 16 amino acids. The J gene is TRBJ2-1, the V gene TRBV10-1; tentative D call: TRBD2 (5 bases). The sequence came from a woman aged 18-29 years in good health and CMV-seronegative. Sample: PBMCs. The chain's CDR3 is CASSESSAASRNEQFF. CDR3 nucleotides: TGCGCCAGCAGTGAGTCATCAGCGGCGTCAAGGAATGAGCAGTTCTTC.